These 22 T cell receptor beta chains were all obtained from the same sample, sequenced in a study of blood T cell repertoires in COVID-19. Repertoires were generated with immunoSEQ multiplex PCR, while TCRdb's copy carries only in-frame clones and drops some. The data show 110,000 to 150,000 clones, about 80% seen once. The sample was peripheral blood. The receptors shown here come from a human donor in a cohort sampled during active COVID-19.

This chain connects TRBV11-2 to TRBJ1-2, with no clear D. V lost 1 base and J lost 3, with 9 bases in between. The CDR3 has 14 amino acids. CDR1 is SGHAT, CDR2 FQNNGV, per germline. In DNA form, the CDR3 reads TGTGCCAGCAGCTTAGTATTGCGGGACTATGGCTACACCTTC. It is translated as CASSLVLRDYGYTF.

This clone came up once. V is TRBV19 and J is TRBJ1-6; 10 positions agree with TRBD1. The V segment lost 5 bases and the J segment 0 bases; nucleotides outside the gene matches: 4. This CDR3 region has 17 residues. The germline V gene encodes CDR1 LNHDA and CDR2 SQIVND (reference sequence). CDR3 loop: CASSPRTGGSYNSPLHF. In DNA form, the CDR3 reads TGTGCCAGTAGTCCGCGGACAGGGGGCTCCTATAATTCACCCCTCCACTTT.

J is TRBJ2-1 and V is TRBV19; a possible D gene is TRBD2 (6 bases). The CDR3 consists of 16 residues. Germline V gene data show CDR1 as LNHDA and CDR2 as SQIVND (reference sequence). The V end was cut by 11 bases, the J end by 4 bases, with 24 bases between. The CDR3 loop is CAASRKWPSDYNEQFF. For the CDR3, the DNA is TGTGCCGCCAGTAGAAAGTGGCCTAGCGATTACAATGAGCAGTTCTTC.

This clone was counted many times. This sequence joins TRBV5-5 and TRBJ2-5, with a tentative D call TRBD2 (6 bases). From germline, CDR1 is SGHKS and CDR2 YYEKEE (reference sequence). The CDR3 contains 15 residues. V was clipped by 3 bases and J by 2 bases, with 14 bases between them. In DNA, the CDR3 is TGTGCCAGCAGCTACCGGGACGGGAGTCAAGAGACCCAGTACTTC. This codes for CASSYRDGSQETQYF.

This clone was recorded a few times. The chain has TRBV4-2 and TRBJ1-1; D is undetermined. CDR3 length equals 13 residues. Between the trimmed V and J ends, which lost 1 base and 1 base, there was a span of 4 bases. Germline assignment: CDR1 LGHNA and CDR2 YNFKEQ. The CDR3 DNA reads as TGTGCCAGCAGCCAAGCTCGGAACACTGAAGCTTTCTTT. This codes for CASSQARNTEAFF.

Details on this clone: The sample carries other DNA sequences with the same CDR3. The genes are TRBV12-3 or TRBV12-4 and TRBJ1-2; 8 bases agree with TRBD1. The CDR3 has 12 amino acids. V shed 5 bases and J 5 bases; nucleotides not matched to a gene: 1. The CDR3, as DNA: TGTGCCAGCAGTAGACAGGGGTATGGCTACACCTTC. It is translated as CASSRQGYGYTF.

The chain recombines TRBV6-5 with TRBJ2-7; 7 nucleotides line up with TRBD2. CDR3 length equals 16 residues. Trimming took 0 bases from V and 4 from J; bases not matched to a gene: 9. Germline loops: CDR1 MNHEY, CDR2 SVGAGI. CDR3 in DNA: TGTGCCAGCAGTTACTCGGCTGGCGGGGGTAAATACGAGCAGTACTTC. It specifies CASSYSAGGGKYEQYF.

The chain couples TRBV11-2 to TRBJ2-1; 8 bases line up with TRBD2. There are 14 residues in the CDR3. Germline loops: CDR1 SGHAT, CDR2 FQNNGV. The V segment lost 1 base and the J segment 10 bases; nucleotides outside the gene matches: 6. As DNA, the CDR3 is TGTGCCAGCAGCTTAGCAGGACTAGCCATAGAGCAGTTCTTC. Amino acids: CASSLAGLAIEQFF.

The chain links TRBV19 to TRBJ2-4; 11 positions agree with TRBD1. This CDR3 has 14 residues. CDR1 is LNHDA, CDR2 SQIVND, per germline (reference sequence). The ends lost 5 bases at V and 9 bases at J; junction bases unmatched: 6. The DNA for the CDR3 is TGTGCCAGTAGTCCCGGGACAGGGGGGATCATTCAGTACTTC. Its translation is CASSPGTGGIIQYF.

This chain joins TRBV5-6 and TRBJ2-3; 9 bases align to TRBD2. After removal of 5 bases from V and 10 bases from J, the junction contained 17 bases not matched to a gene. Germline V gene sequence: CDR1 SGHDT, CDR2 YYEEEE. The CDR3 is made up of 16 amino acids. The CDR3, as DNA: TGTGCCAGCAGGACCGTAGCGGGGGCCCTTTCAGGAGCGCAGTATTTT. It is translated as CASRTVAGALSGAQYF. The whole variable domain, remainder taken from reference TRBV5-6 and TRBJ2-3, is DAGVTQSPTHLIKTRGQQVTLRCSPKSGHDTVSWYQQALGQGPQFIFQYYEEEERQRGNFPDRFSGHQFPNYSSELNVNALLLGDSALYLCASRTVAGALSGAQYFGPGTRLTVL.

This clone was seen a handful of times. The CDR3 DNA follows: TGTGCCAGCAGCCTTGGTGAGATGGTCCGCACAGATACGCAGTATTTT. Its protein product is CASSLGEMVRTDTQYF. The rearrangement uses TRBV7-9 and TRBJ2-3, with D unresolved. The CDR3 loop spans 16 amino acids. Per the germline V gene, CDR1 is SEHNR and CDR2 is FQNEAQ (reference sequence). V lost 5 bases and J lost 1, with 16 bases in between.

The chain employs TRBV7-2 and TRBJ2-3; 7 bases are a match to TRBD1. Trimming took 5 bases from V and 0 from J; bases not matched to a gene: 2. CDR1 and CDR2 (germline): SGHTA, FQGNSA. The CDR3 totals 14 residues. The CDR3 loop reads CASSEGASTDTQYF. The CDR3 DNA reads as TGTGCCAGCAGCGAGGGGGCCAGCACAGATACGCAGTATTTT.

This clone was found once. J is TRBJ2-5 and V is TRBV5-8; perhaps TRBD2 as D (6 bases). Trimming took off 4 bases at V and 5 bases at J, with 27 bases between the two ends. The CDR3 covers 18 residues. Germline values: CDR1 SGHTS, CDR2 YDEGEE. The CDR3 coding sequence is TGTGCCAGCAGCCCCGGGCGAAAGCGGACCGGGGCGGGGGAGACCCAGTACTTC. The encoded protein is CASSPGRKRTGAGETQYF.

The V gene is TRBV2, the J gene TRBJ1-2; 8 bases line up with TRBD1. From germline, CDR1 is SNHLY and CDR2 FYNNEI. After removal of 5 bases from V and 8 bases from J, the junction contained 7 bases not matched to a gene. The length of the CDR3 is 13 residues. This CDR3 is CASSLQGASGYTF. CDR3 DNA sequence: TGTGCCAGCAGTCTTCAGGGGGCAAGCGGCTACACCTTC.

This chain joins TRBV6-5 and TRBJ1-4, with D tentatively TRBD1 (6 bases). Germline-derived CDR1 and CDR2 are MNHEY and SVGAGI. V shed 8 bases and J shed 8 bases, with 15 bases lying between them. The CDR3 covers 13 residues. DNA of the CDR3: TGTGCCAGCCCAGGTCCGGACAGCGAAAAACTGTTTTTT. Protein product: CASPGPDSEKLFF.

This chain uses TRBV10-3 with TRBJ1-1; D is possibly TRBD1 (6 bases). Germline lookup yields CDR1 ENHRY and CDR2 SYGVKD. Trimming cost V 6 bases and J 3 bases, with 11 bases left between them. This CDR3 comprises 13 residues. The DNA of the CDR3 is TGTGCCATCAGCCGAGGGGGTGACACTGAAGCTTTCTTT. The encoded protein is CAISRGGDTEAFF.

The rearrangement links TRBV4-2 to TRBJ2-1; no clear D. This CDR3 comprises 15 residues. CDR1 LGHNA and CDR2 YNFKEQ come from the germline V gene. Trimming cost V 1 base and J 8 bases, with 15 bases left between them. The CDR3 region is CASSQVEREVHEQFF. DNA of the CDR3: TGTGCCAGCAGCCAAGTCGAGCGCGAGGTCCATGAGCAGTTCTTC.

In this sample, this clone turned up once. The CDR3 nucleotides read TGTGCAAGTCGCTTAGTAGCGGGGGACGCAGATACGCAGTATTTT. Translated: CASRLVAGDADTQYF. This chain joins TRBV12-2 and TRBJ2-3; the D call TRBD2 from the table was never checked on the DNA. TRBV12-2 is assigned pseudogene status. This CDR3 region has 15 residues.

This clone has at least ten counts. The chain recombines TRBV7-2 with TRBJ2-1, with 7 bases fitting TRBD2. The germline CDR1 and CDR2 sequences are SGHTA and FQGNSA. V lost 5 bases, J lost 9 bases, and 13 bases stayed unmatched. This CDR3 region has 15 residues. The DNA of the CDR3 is TGTGCCAGCAGCCTCCTGGGGCGGGAGTCGGGTGAGCAGTTCTTC. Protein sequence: CASSLLGRESGEQFF. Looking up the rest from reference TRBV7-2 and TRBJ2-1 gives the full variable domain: GAGVSQSPSNKVTEKGKDVELRCDPISGHTALYWYRQSLGQGLEFLIYFQGNSAPDKSGLPSDRFSAERTGGSVSTLTIQRTQQEDSAVYLCASSLLGRESGEQFFGPGTRLTVL.

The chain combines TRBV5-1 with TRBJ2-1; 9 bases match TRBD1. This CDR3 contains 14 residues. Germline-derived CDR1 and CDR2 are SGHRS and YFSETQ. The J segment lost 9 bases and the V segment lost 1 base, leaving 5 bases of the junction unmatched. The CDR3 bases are TGCGCCAGCAGCTTGATACAGGGGGCAGGTGAGCAGTTCTTC. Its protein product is CASSLIQGAGEQFF.

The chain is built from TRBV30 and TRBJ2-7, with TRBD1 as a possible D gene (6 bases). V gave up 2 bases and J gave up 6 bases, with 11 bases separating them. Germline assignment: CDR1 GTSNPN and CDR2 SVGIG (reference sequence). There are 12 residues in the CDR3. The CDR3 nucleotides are TGTGCCTGGAGTTTAACAGGGACCGAGCAGTACGTC. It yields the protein CAWSLTGTEQYV.

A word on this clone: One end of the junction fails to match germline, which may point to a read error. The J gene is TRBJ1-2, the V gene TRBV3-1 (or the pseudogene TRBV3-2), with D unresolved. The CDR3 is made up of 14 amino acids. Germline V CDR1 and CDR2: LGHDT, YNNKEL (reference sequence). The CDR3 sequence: CASSQDLGEPSLAF. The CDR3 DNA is TGTGCCAGCAGCCAAGACCTCGGGGAGCCCTCGCTCGCCTTC.